This passage covers 31 T cell receptor beta chains from one sample sequenced in a study of identical twins. Each CDR3 protein gets one entry after TCRdb re-called the 5' RACE reads with MiXCR. The data show roughly 720,000 distinct CDR3 sequences, 18% seen once. These data also featured in a second study, about T cells expressing NK-cell markers.

The specimen sequenced was PBMCs. The receptors derive from a young woman in good health.

In its sample, this clonotype was seen a few times. This chain connects TRBV19 to TRBJ2-1, with 7 nucleotides matching TRBD2. Germline CDR1 is LNHDA and CDR2 is SQIVND (reference sequence). V trimming: 5 bases; J trimming: 0 bases; junction bases outside the gene matches: 4. This CDR3 contains 15 residues. CDR3 sequence: CASSVLAVSYNEQFF. In nucleotides, the CDR3 is TGTGCCAGTAGTGTTCTAGCGGTCTCCTACAATGAGCAGTTCTTC.

The chain links TRBV5-1 to TRBJ2-3, with unresolved D. CDR1 and CDR2 from the germline V gene are SGHRS and YFSETQ. V dropped 3 bases and J dropped 1 base, with 12 bases sitting between them. The CDR3 sequence is 15 residues long. The CDR3 DNA sequence: TGCGCCAGCAGCTCCTCCCGGTTGGGCACAGATACGCAGTATTTT. Its translation: CASSSSRLGTDTQYF.

In DNA form, the CDR3 reads TGTGCCAGCAGTGAGGCCCCGGCGGGCAATCAGCCCCAGCATTTT. As protein: CASSEAPAGNQPQHF. The rearrangement links TRBV2 to TRBJ1-5; D call uncertain. Germline V gives CDR1 SNHLY, CDR2 FYNNEI. The CDR3 has 15 amino acids. Trimming left V 3 bases short and J 2 bases short, with 11 bases between.

This clonotype was counted only a few times. The chain is built from TRBV12-3 or TRBV12-4 and TRBJ2-7; 10 bases line up with TRBD2. V lost 6 bases, J lost 2 bases, and 7 bases stayed unmatched. This CDR3 spans 15 amino acids. CDR3 DNA sequence: TGTGCCAGCAGGGTACTAGCGGGGACTGCCTACGAGCAGTACTTC. This encodes CASRVLAGTAYEQYF.

This clonotype has a handful of counts. The rearrangement uses TRBV12-3 or TRBV12-4 and TRBJ2-5; 14 bases are shared with TRBD2. There are 16 residues in the CDR3. Trimming took 9 bases from V and 6 from J; bases not matched to a gene: 12. This CDR3 reads CARSFKTSGRAKTQYF. CDR3 DNA sequence: TGTGCCAGATCTTTCAAGACTAGCGGGAGGGCAAAGACCCAGTACTTC.

V is TRBV20-1 and J is TRBJ2-7, with D possibly TRBD2 on 5 matching bases. From germline, CDR1 is DFQATT and CDR2 SNEGSKA (reference sequence). The CDR3 covers 10 residues. V lost 5 bases to trimming and J lost 7 bases, with 9 bases between them. CDR3 in DNA: TGCAGTGCTGGCCGGACTGAGCAGTACTTC. Translated, it gives CSAGRTEQYF.

This clonotype was observed a handful of times. The V and J genes are TRBV5-1 and TRBJ1-6, with no clear D. CDR1 SGHRS and CDR2 YFSETQ come from the germline V gene. The CDR3 is 14 residues long. The V end lost 6 bases, the J end lost 0 bases, and 7 bases lay between the germline ends. CDR3 amino acids: CASTQSSYNSPLHF. The CDR3 DNA reads TGCGCCAGCACGCAGAGCTCCTATAATTCACCCCTCCACTTT.

The J gene is TRBJ1-2, the V gene TRBV12-3 or TRBV12-4, with unresolved D. Between the trimmed V and J ends, which lost 1 base and 1 base, there was a span of 7 bases. The CDR3 runs to 14 residues. In DNA, the CDR3 is TGTGCCAGCAGTTTAGAACTGGATAACTATGGCTACACCTTC. Its translation: CASSLELDNYGYTF.

This chain links TRBV2 with TRBJ1-6, with TRBD1 matching over 7 bases. The CDR3 loop spans 18 amino acids. With 6 bases clipped from V and 3 bases from J, the junction kept 14 bases outside the gene matches. Germline CDR1 SNHLY, CDR2 FYNNEI. The CDR3 loop is CASSFRGDSSYYNSPLHF. In DNA form, the CDR3 reads TGTGCCAGCAGCTTCAGGGGGGACAGTTCGTACTATAATTCACCCCTCCACTTT.

The V gene is TRBV5-5, the J gene TRBJ2-7; TRBD1 aligns across 9 bases. There are 16 residues in the CDR3. V shed 0 bases, J shed 4 bases, and the junction held 8 bases outside the gene matches. The germline V gene has CDR1 SGHKS and CDR2 YYEKEE (reference sequence). The CDR3 DNA reads as TGTGCCAGCAGCTTGGAGCACAGGGGGCGGGGGTACGAGCAGTACTTC. Translation gives CASSLEHRGRGYEQYF.

This clonotype was detected a few times. The gene calls are TRBV6-1 and TRBJ2-5, with 9 bases identical to TRBD2. CDR1 MNHNS and CDR2 SASEGT come from the germline V gene. V gave up 5 bases and J gave up 7 bases; unmatched junction bases: 8. The CDR3 runs 14 residues. The CDR3 loop reads CASSLPGAGGTQYF. The CDR3 region has the DNA TGTGCCAGCAGTCTTCCGGGAGCGGGGGGGACCCAGTACTTC.

In this sample, this clonotype turned up a few times. CDR3 sequence: CASSFWDRDPNEQFF. The CDR3 region has the DNA TGTGCCAGCAGCTTCTGGGACAGGGACCCCAATGAGCAGTTCTTC. The chain combines TRBV5-5 with TRBJ2-1, with 9 bases fitting TRBD1. Germline CDR1 is SGHKS and CDR2 is YYEKEE (reference sequence). Unmatched junction bases numbered 6, after V lost 2 bases and J lost 6 bases. The CDR3 runs 15 residues.

This clonotype was seen a few times. The chain carries TRBV5-1 and TRBJ2-3; D gene uncertain. This CDR3 comprises 14 residues. The germline V gene encodes CDR1 SGHRS and CDR2 YFSETQ. V gave up 2 bases and J gave up 0 bases, with 7 bases separating them. This CDR3 reads CASSFDPSTDTQYF. Written as DNA, the CDR3 is TGCGCCAGCAGCTTCGATCCGAGCACAGATACGCAGTATTTT.

This clonotype has a handful of counts. The chain combines TRBV7-9 with TRBJ2-7; a weak D match, TRBD2 (6 bases). Germline CDR1 is SEHNR and CDR2 is FQNEAQ (reference sequence). The germline V and J ends were trimmed by 1 base and 0 bases, with 10 bases remaining between them. The CDR3 has 15 residues. CDR3 amino acids: CASSLDWEASYEQYF. The CDR3 bases are TGTGCCAGCAGCTTAGATTGGGAGGCCTCCTACGAGCAGTACTTC.

This chain uses TRBV2 with TRBJ2-7; D perhaps matches TRBD2 (5 bases). Trimming shortened V by 6 bases and J by 2 bases, and 14 bases separated the two germline ends. Per germline, CDR1 SNHLY and CDR2 FYNNEI. CDR3 size: 14 residues. In DNA, the CDR3 is TGTGCCAGCAGGAGGGCAGCAAACACCTACGAGCAGTACTTC. Its protein product is CASRRAANTYEQYF.

The genes are TRBV6-2 or TRBV6-3 and TRBJ1-4; D uncertain. The germline CDR1 and CDR2 sequences are MNHEY and SVGEGT. The V end lost 2 bases, the J end lost 4 bases, and 11 bases lay between the germline ends. The CDR3 is 15 residues long. The CDR3 loop is CASSYPDGYNEKLFF. The CDR3 bases are TGTGCCAGCAGTTACCCGGACGGATATAATGAAAAACTGTTTTTT.

In its sample, this clonotype was seen a few times. The V gene is TRBV11-2, the J gene TRBJ2-7; D might be TRBD2 (5 bases). Germline lookup yields CDR1 SGHAT and CDR2 FQNNGV. The CDR3 length is 13 residues. V lost 4 bases, J lost 3 bases, and 10 bases lay in between. The CDR3 DNA is TGTGCCAGCAGCTGGGAGCTTAACTACGAGCAGTACTTC. Its translation: CASSWELNYEQYF.

The gene calls are TRBV6-5 and TRBJ2-7, with D hard to call. The germline CDR1 and CDR2 sequences are MNHEY and SVGAGI. The ends were cut back, 6 bases at V and 0 bases at J, with 15 bases in the middle. The CDR3 has 15 amino acids. As DNA, the CDR3 is TGTGCCAGCAGCCTAACCACGGAGAGCTCCTACGAGCAGTACTTC. It codes for CASSLTTESSYEQYF.

This clonotype has more than one count but fewer than ten. The chain recombines TRBV5-1 with TRBJ1-4, with 8 bases fitting TRBD1. The CDR3 has 14 residues. V shed 6 bases, J shed 5 bases, and the junction held 6 bases outside the gene matches. CDR1 is SGHRS and CDR2 is YFSETQ in the germline V gene. CDR3 region: CASMRTGLNEKLFF. The CDR3 region has the DNA TGCGCCAGCATGAGGACAGGGTTAAATGAAAAACTGTTTTTT. Full variable domain (remainder filled in from reference TRBV5-1 and TRBJ1-4): KAGVTQTPRYLIKTRGQQVTLSCSPISGHRSVSWYQQTPGQGLQFLFEYFSETQRNKGNFPGRFSGRQFSNSRSEMNVSTLELGDSALYLCASMRTGLNEKLFFGSGTQLSVL.

The chain uses TRBV20-1 and TRBJ1-5, with D possibly matching TRBD1 (6 bases). V was shortened by 5 bases and J by 7 bases, with 18 bases between the two germline ends. The CDR3 length is 14 residues. Germline CDR1 DFQATT, CDR2 SNEGSKA (reference sequence). The CDR3 sequence is CSALSGQPRQPQHF. CDR3 nucleotide sequence: TGCAGTGCTCTTTCAGGACAGCCTCGGCAGCCCCAGCATTTT.

This clonotype was seen a few times. The rearrangement uses TRBV5-1 and TRBJ2-1; D is ambiguous. Germline V gene data show CDR1 as SGHRS and CDR2 as YFSETQ. V was pared by 2 bases and J by 0 bases, with 15 bases between. The CDR3 loop spans 17 amino acids. The CDR3: CASSLRPSQSSYNEQFF. The CDR3 DNA is TGCGCCAGCAGCTTAAGACCGTCTCAGAGCTCCTACAATGAGCAGTTCTTC.

This clonotype was picked up a small number of times. The chain carries TRBV6-5 and TRBJ1-3, with TRBD1 matching over 9 bases. The ends lost 2 bases at V and 4 bases at J; junction bases unmatched: 3. This CDR3 comprises 15 residues. Germline V CDR1 and CDR2: MNHEY, SVGAGI. The CDR3: CASSYDGTGGNTIYF. DNA of the CDR3: TGTGCCAGCAGTTACGACGGGACAGGGGGAAACACCATATATTTT.

This sequence joins TRBV12-3 or TRBV12-4 and TRBJ2-1; possibly TRBD2 for D (5 bases). V was clipped by 7 bases and J by 3 bases, with 13 bases between them. This CDR3 spans 14 amino acids. The CDR3 loop is CASTTGSLYNEQFF. The CDR3 bases are TGTGCCAGCACGACGGGATCGCTCTACAATGAGCAGTTCTTC.

J is TRBJ2-3 and V is TRBV20-1, with TRBD2 identical over 9 bases. CDR1 is DFQATT and CDR2 is SNEGSKA in the germline V gene (reference sequence). V trimming: 6 bases; J trimming: 11 bases; junction bases outside the gene matches: 15. This CDR3 region has 14 residues. The CDR3 loop is CSARQRTSVHRQYF. Here the CDR3 DNA reads TGCAGTGCCCGACAGAGGACTAGCGTTCATCGGCAGTATTTT.

The genes are TRBV5-1 and TRBJ2-1; unclear D gene. CDR1 and CDR2 (germline): SGHRS, YFSETQ. The CDR3 loop spans 12 amino acids. V was shortened by 5 bases and J by 12 bases, with 15 bases between the two germline ends. For the CDR3, the DNA is TGCGCCAGCAGGGCTGACGGCCCCGGGCAGTTCTTC. Translated, it gives CASRADGPGQFF.

This clonotype occurred a few times. The J gene is TRBJ2-3, the V gene TRBV7-8, with D unresolved. The germline V gene has CDR1 SGHVS and CDR2 FQNEAQ. Trimming shortened V by 3 bases and J by 4 bases, and 17 bases separated the two germline ends. There are 16 residues in the CDR3. In nucleotides, the CDR3 is TGTGCCAGCAGCTTCGGCCTTACTACGGTCCCAGATACGCAGTATTTT. It is translated as CASSFGLTTVPDTQYF.

The rearrangement joins TRBV30 to TRBJ2-1, with no clear D. Germline CDR1 and CDR2: GTSNPN and SVGIG (reference sequence). V was clipped by 7 bases and J by 4 bases, with 14 bases between them. CDR3 length: 13 residues. The CDR3 bases are TGTGCCTTTGGGGTATTTCGGTACAATGAGCAGTTCTTC. This translates into CAFGVFRYNEQFF. Full variable domain (outside the CDR3, taken from reference TRBV30 and TRBJ2-1): SQTIHQWPATLVQPVGSPLSLECTVEGTSNPNLYWYRQAAGRGLQLLFYSVGIGQISSEVPQNLSASRPQDRQFILSSKKLLLSDSGFYLCAFGVFRYNEQFFGPGTRLTVL.

The chain combines TRBV6-2 or TRBV6-3 with TRBJ2-7; the D gene is possibly TRBD2 (5 bases). Between the trimmed V and J ends, which lost 5 bases and 5 bases, there was a span of 22 bases. Germline values: CDR1 MNHEY, CDR2 SVGEGT. The CDR3 totals 16 residues. CDR3 sequence: CASSIRRAPGRHEQYF. CDR3 nucleotide sequence: TGTGCCAGCAGTATCCGCCGGGCCCCGGGAAGACACGAGCAGTACTTC.

The chain is built from TRBV7-8 and TRBJ2-1; D is uncertain. The germline V gene has CDR1 SGHVS and CDR2 FQNEAQ. V lost 0 bases, J lost 2 bases, and 11 bases lay in between. The CDR3 consists of 16 residues. The CDR3 DNA reads TGTGCCAGCAGCTTAGCGACCAAAAAGCCCTACAATGAGCAGTTCTTC. Translated, it gives CASSLATKKPYNEQFF.

This chain uses TRBV20-1 with TRBJ2-7; D possibly uses TRBD1 or TRBD2 (5 bases each). V gave up 5 bases and J gave up 3 bases, with 14 bases separating them. CDR1 and CDR2 (germline): DFQATT, SNEGSKA (reference sequence). CDR3 length: 13 amino acids. In DNA form, the CDR3 reads TGCAGTGCTGCCGGGACGGAAAACTACGAGCAGTACTTC. It specifies CSAAGTENYEQYF.

The chain uses TRBV12-3 or TRBV12-4 and TRBJ2-5, with 7 bases aligning to TRBD1. The CDR3 runs 13 residues. The V segment lost 4 bases and the J segment 7 bases; nucleotides outside the gene matches: 6. CDR3 in amino acids: CASSSYRGWTQYF. CDR3 DNA: TGTGCCAGCAGTTCCTACAGGGGATGGACCCAGTACTTC.